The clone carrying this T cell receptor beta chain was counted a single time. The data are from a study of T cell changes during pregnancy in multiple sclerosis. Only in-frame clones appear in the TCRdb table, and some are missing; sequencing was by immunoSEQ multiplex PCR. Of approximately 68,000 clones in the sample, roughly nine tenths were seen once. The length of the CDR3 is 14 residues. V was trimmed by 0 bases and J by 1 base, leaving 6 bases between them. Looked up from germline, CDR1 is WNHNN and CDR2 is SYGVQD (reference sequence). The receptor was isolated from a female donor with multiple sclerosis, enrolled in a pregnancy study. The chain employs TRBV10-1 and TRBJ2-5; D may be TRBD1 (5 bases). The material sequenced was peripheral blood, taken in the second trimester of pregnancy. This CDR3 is CASSESTGQETQYF. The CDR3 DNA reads TGCGCCAGCAGTGAGTCTACAGGCCAAGAGACCCAGTACTTC.